In its sample, the clone carrying this T cell receptor beta chain was seen a few times. The antigen is unknown. Clinical symptoms, serum thyroxine and TRAb, thyroid ultrasound and orbital computed tomography together formed the diagnostic basis. TCR beta CDR3 regions were amplified from RNA transcripts. HTBI primers were the set used in a first-round RT-PCR of the TCR CDR3. A single record per CDR3 protein comes from TCRdb applying MiXCR to the multiplex PCR reads. This repertoire shows 640,000 or so distinct CDR3 sequences, approximately 14% found once; its top ten account for around 7%. With 3 bases removed from V and 5 bases from J, the gap between germline ends came to 13 bases. This CDR3 comprises 15 residues. CDR1 and CDR2 from the germline V gene are MNHEY and SVGEGT. The sample is drawn from a study of T cells in Graves' hyperthyroidism and ophthalmopathy. Study results and limitations: The model's output predicted ophthalmopathy at a median of 6.5 months prior to onset.

This sequence was found in a woman aged 18-30 years with Graves' ophthalmopathy. This chain uses TRBV6-2 or TRBV6-3 with TRBJ2-2; TRBD1 might be the D (6 bases). Specimen: blood. CDR3 in amino acids: CASSYWGQETGELFF. The CDR3 DNA follows: TGTGCCAGCAGTTATTGGGGACAAGAAACCGGGGAGCTGTTTTTT.